Below, one T cell receptor beta chain is given with its context. A much larger clone is a single base away; this may be a read error. At the DNA level, this CDR3 is encoded by other sequences in the same sample as well. Genomic DNA of every subset was divided equally among multiple immunoSEQ plates. Study processing details: Because ImmunoSEQ provided only junction sequences with no quality scores, the filtering differed. Using immunoSEQ multiplex PCR, the repertoire was profiled, and TCRdb retains in-frame clones only, with some absent. Clone size and the V and J calls come from that table; the DNA yielded D and trimming. The table records 1 million to 1.2 million clones, 70% to 85% of them present only once. V shed 5 bases and J shed 4 bases, with 14 bases lying between them. This CDR3 region has 14 residues. CDR1 SNHLY and CDR2 FYNNEI come from the germline V gene. The data stem from a study of shared clonotypes between healthy human individuals.

CD4+ cell separation produced CD45RA+ naive and CD45RA-negative memory subsets. The clonotype comes from a man younger than 30 in good health. Some clones in this sample may be carry-over from other donors' samples. Sequencing used memory CD4+ T cells from PBMCs. As to subset: CD45RA-negative fraction. The chain combines TRBV2 with TRBJ1-1, with D perhaps TRBD1 (6 bases). CDR3 loop: CASSPQGPSTEAFF. Here the CDR3 DNA reads TGTGCCAGCAGTCCACAGGGCCCGAGCACTGAAGCTTTCTTT.